This T cell receptor beta chain derives from a study of regulatory T cells in long-lasting Graves disease. Study-wide context: By definition, persistent Graves' disease involved antithyroid drugs for over 5 years alongside positive TSH receptor antibodies.

Regarding this clonotype: What it binds is unknown.

Study-wide findings and caveats: In persistent patients, shared public clonotypes (around 2,600) outnumbered those in new patients (about 1,000).

Researchers made TCR beta libraries by using iRepertoire HTBI primers and running Arm-PCR on CDR3 regions. Via MiXCR, TCRdb re-called the multiplex PCR reads, giving one row per CDR3 protein. Of hundreds of thousands of distinct CDR3 sequences listed, around 19% were seen once; the top ten hold roughly 27%. Time point specified: persistent/refractory GD, antithyroid drugs over 5 years with positive TRAb. Following extraction of RNA from PBMCs, that RNA was used to make the TCR library. The guidelines of the American Thyroid Association were the basis for diagnosing Graves' disease. In germline, CDR1 is SEHNR, CDR2 FQNEAQ (reference sequence). CDR3 length: 13 residues. With 6 bases removed from V and 5 bases from J, the gap between germline ends came to 13 bases.

The rearrangement uses TRBV7-9 and TRBJ1-1; D gene uncertain. Sample: peripheral blood mononuclear cells (PBMCs), taken when the disease was refractory, from a patient treated with antithyroid drugs. The source is a female donor with Graves disease. The CDR3 spells CASRLRVGTEAFF. CDR3 coding DNA: TGTGCCAGCAGGTTAAGGGTTGGAACTGAAGCTTTCTTT.